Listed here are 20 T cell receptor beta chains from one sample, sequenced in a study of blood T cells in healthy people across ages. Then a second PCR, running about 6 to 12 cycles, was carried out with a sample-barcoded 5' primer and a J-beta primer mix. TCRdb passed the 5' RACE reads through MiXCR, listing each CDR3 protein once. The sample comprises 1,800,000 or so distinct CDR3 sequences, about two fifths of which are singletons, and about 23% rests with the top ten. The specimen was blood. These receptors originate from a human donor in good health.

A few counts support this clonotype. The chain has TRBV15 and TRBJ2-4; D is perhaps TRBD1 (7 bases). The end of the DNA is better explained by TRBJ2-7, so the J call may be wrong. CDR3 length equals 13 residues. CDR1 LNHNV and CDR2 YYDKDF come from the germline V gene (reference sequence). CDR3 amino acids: CATSGDREDEQYF. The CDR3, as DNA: TGTGCCACCAGCGGCGACAGGGAGGACGAGCAGTACTTC.

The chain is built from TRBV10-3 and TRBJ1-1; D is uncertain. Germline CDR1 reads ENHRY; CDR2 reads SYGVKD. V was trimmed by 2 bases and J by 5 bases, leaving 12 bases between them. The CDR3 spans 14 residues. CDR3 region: CAISEIEGVTEAFF. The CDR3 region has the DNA TGTGCCATCAGTGAGATTGAGGGAGTAACTGAAGCTTTCTTT.

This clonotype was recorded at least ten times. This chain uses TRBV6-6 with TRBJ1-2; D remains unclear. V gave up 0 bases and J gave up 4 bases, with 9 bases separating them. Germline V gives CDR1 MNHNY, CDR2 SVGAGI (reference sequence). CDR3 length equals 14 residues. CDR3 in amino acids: CASSYSGEGYGYTF. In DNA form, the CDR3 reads TGTGCCAGCAGTTACTCCGGGGAGGGCTATGGCTACACCTTC.

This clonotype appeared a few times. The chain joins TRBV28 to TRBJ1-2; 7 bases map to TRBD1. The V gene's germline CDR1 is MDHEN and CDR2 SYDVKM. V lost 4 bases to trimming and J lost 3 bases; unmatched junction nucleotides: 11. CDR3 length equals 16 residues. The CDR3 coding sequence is TGTGCCAGCAGTTCTCTCACAGGGGTCCCACACTATGGCTACACCTTC. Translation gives CASSSLTGVPHYGYTF.

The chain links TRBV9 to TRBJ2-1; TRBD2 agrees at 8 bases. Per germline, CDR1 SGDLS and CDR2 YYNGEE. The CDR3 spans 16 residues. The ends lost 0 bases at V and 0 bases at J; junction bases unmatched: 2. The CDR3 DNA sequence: TGTGCCAGCAGCGTAGCGGCGGGGGGCTCCTACAATGAGCAGTTCTTC. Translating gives CASSVAAGGSYNEQFF.

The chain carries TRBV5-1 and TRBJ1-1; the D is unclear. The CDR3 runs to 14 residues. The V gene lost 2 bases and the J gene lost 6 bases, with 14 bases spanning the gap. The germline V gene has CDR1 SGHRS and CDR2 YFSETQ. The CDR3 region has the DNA TGCGCCAGCAGCTTAGAACAGATTTCGGCTGAAGCTTTCTTT. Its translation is CASSLEQISAEAFF.

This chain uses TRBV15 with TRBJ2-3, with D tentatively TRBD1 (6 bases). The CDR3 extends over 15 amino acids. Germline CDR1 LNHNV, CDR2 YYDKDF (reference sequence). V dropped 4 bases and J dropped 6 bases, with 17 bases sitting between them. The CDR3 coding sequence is TGTGCCACCAGCATCAAACAGGGAAAGGGGGATACGCAGTATTTT. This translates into CATSIKQGKGDTQYF.

The CDR3 DNA follows: TGTGCCAGCAGTTTATACGTGGGACAGGGTGTCACTGAAGCTTTCTTT. This translates into CASSLYVGQGVTEAFF. The V gene is TRBV28, the J gene TRBJ1-1, with TRBD1 identical over 9 bases. Looked up from germline, CDR1 is MDHEN and CDR2 is SYDVKM. Trimming cost V 1 base and J 4 bases; bases outside gene matches: 7. This CDR3 contains 16 residues.

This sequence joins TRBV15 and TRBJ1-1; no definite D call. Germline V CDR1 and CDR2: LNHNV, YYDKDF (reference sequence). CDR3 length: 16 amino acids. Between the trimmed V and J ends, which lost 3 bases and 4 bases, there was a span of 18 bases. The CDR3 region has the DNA TGTGCCACCAGCAGGGATACGGACCCGGGCGGCACTGAAGCTTTCTTT. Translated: CATSRDTDPGGTEAFF.

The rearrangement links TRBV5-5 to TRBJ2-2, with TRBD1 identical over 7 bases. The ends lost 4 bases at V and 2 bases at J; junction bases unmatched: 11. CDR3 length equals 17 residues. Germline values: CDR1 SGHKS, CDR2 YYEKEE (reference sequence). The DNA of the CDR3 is TGTGCCAGCAGCCCCTCGTGGGACAGAATTAACACCGGGGAGCTGTTTTTT. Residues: CASSPSWDRINTGELFF.

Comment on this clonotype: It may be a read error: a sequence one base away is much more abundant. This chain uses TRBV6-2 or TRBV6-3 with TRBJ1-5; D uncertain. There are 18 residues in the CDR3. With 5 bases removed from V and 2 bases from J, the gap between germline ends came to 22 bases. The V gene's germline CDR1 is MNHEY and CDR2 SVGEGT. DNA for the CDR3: TGTGCCAGCAGTCTCTCGCCCCGCCAGTTGGGCCGCAATCAGCCCCAGCATTTT. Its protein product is CASSLSPRQLGRNQPQHF.

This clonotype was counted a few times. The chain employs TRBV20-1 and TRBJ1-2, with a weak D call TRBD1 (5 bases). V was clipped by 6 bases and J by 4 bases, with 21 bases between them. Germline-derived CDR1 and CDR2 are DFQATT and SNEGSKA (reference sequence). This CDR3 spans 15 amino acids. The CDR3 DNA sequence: TGCAGTGCCGGTGGGGCTCTGGTTGGGGGCTATGGCTACACCTTC. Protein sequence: CSAGGALVGGYGYTF.

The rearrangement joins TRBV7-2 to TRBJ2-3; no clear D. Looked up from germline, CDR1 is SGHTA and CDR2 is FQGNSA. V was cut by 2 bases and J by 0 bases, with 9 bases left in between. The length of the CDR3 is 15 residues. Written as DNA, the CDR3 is TGTGCCAGCAGCTTATGGCCGAGAAGCACAGATACGCAGTATTTT. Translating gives CASSLWPRSTDTQYF.

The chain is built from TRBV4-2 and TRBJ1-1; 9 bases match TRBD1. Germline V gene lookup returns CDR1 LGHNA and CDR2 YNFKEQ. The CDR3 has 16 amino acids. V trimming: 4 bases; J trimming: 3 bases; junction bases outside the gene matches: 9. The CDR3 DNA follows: TGTGCCAGCAGCCTACCCCGGGACAGGGAGGACACTGAAGCTTTCTTT. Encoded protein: CASSLPRDREDTEAFF.

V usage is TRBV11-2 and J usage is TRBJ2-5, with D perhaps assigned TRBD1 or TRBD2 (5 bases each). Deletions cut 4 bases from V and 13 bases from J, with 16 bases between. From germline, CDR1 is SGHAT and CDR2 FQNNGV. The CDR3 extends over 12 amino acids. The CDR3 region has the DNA TGTGCCAGCAGCTCCCCGGGACCTACCATGTACTTC. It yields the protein CASSSPGPTMYF. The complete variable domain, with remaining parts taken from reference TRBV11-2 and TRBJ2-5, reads EAGVAQSPRYKIIEKRQSVAFWCNPISGHATLYWYQQILGQGPKLLIQFQNNGVVDDSQLPKDRFSAERLKGVDSTLKIQPAKLEDSAVYLCASSSPGPTMYFGPGTRLLVL.

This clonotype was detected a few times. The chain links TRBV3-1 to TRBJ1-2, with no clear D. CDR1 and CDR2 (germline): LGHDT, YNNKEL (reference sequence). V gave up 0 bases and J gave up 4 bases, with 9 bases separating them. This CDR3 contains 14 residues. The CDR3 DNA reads TGTGCCAGCAGCCAAGATGGGAGGGTCTATGGCTACACCTTC. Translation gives CASSQDGRVYGYTF.

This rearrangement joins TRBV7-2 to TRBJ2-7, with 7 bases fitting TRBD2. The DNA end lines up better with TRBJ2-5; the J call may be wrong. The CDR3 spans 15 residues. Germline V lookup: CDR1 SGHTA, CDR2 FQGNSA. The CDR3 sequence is CATGSSGATWETQYF. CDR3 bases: TGTGCCACCGGGTCCAGCGGGGCGACTTGGGAGACCCAGTACTTC.

The CDR3 here is CSARLAGRSTDTQYF. Written as DNA, the CDR3 is TGCAGTGCTAGACTAGCGGGACGGAGCACAGATACGCAGTATTTT. The chain has TRBV20-1 and TRBJ2-3, with 9 positions matching TRBD2. Unmatched junction bases numbered 3, after V lost 2 bases and J lost 0 bases. The CDR3 consists of 15 residues. Germline V gene lookup returns CDR1 DFQATT and CDR2 SNEGSKA (reference sequence).

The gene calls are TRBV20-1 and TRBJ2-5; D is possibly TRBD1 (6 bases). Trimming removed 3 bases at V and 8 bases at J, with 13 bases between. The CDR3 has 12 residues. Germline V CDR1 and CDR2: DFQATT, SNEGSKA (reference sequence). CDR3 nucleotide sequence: TGCAGTGCTAGTAGGACAGTTATAACCCAGTACTTC. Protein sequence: CSASRTVITQYF.

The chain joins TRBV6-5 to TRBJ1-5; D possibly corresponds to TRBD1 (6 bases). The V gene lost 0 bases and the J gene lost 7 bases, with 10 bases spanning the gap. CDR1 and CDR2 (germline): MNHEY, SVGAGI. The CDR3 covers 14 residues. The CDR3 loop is CASSYSVGGQPQHF. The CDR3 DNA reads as TGTGCCAGCAGTTACTCGGTGGGGGGCCAGCCCCAGCATTTT.